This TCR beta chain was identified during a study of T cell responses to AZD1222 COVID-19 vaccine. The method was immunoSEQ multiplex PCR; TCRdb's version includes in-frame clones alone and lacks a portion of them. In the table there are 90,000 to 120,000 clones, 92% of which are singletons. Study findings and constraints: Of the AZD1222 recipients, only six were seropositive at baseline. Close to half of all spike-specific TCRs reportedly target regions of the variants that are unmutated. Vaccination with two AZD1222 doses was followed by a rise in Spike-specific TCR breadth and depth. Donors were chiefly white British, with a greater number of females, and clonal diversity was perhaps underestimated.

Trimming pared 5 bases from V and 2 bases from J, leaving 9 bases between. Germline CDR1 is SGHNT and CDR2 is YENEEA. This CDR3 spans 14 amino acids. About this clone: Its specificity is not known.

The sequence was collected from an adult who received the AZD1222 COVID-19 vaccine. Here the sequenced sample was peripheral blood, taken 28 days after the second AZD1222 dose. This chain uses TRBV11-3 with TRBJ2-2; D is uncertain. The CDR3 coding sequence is TGTGCCAGCAGCCCCCCGTTTAACACCGGGGAGCTGTTTTTT. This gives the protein CASSPPFNTGELFF.